The clone carrying this T cell receptor beta chain has a handful of counts. Its matching antigen is unknown. Constant-segment primers and 5'RACE yielded cDNA libraries for TCR alpha and TCR beta, each carrying sample barcodes and UMIs. One entry per CDR3 protein, called by TCRdb with MiXCR from the 5' RACE reads. The table records approximately 300,000 distinct CDR3 sequences, around a sixth of them present only once. These data originate in a study of T-cell memory formation after mild COVID-19. General observations from the study: Detection of some responders pre-infection suggested pre-existing cross-reactive memory T cells participated. Most CD4+ clones that shrank were in CM and EM, while CD8+ ones turned up in EMRA.

Trimming left V 3 bases short and J 2 bases short, with 15 bases between. In germline, CDR1 is SGHRS, CDR2 YFSETQ. The CDR3 length is 15 residues. The rearrangement uses TRBV5-1 and TRBJ2-7; D could derive from TRBD1 or TRBD2 (5 bases each). Sequencing input: PBMCs or a T cell subset sorted from them (not recorded which). The TCR originated in a young man who had mild COVID-19 (a few samples of this study predate the infection). Cell type and time point are not known. The CDR3 reads CASSWTRDAAYEQYF. The CDR3 nucleotides are TGCGCCAGCAGCTGGACCCGGGACGCGGCCTACGAGCAGTACTTC.